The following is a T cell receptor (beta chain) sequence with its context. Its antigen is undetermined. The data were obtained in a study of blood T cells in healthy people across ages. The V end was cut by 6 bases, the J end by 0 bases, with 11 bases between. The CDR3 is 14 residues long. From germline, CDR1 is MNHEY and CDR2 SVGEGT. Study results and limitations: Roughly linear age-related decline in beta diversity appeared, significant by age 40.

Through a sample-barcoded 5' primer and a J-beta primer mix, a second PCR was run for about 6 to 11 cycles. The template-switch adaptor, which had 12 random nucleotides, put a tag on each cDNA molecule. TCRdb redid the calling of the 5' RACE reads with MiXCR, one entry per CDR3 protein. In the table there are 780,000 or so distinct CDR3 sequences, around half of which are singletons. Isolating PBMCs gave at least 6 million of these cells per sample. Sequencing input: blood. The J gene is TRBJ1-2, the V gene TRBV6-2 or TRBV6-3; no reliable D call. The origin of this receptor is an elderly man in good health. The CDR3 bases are TGTGCCAGCAGAACGTCCAGTTCTAACTATGGCTACACCTTC. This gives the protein CASRTSSSNYGYTF.